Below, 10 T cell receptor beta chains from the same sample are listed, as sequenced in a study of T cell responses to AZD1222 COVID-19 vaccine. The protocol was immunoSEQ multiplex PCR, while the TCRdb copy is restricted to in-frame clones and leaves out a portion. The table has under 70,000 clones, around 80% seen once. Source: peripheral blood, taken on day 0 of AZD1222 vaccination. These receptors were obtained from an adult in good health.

The CDR3 DNA follows: TGTGCCAGCAGCGTCGACAGTTTGAACACTGAAGCTTTCTTT. Translating it yields CASSVDSLNTEAFF. V usage is TRBV9 and J usage is TRBJ1-1; tentative D call: TRBD1 (5 bases). Germline CDR1 is SGDLS and CDR2 is YYNGEE. The V end lost 2 bases, the J end lost 0 bases, and 8 bases lay between the germline ends. The CDR3 spans 14 residues.

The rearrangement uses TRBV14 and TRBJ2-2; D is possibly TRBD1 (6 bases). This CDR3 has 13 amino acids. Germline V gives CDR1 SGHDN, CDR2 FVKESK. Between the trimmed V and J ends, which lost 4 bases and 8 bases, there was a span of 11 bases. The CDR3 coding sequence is TGTGCCAGCAGCCTAACAGGGTTGGGGGAGCTGTTTTTT. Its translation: CASSLTGLGELFF.

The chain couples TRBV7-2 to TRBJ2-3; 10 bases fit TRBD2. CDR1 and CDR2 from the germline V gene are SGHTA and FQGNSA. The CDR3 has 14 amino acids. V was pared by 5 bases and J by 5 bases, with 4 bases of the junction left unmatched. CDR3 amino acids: CASSRTSGEDTQYF. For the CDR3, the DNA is TGTGCCAGCAGCCGGACTAGCGGTGAAGATACGCAGTATTTT.

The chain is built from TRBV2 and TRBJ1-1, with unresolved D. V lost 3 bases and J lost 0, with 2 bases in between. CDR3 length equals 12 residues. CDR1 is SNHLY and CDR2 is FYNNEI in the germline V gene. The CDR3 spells CASSELNTEAFF. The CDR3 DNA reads TGTGCCAGCAGTGAGCTGAACACTGAAGCTTTCTTT.

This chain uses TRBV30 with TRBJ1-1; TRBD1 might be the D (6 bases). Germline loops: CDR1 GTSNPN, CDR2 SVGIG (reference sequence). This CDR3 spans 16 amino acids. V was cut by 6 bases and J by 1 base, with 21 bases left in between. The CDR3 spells CACRTRAGTQNTEAFF. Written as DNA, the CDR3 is TGTGCCTGCCGGACTAGGGCCGGGACACAGAACACTGAAGCTTTCTTT.

The CDR3 region is CASSYRQGDSNQPQHF. The CDR3 coding sequence is TGTGCCAGCAGTTACCGACAGGGGGACAGCAATCAGCCCCAGCATTTT. The chain joins TRBV6-2 or TRBV6-3 to TRBJ1-5; 9 positions agree with TRBD1. J was trimmed by 1 base and V by 2 bases; bases with no gene match: 3. CDR3 size: 16 residues. Germline CDR1 reads MNHEY; CDR2 reads SVGEGT.

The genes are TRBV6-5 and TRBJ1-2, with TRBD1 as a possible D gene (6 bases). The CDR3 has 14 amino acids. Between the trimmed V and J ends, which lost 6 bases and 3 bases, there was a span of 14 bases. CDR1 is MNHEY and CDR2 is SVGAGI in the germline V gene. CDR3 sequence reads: CASRRKGVYYGYTF. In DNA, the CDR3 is TGTGCCAGCAGAAGGAAGGGGGTTTACTATGGCTACACCTTC.

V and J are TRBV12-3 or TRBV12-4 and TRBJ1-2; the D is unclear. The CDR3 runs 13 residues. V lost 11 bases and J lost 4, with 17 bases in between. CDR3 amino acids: CASDRPGSYGYTF. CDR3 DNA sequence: TGTGCCTCGGACCGACCAGGATCCTATGGCTACACCTTC.

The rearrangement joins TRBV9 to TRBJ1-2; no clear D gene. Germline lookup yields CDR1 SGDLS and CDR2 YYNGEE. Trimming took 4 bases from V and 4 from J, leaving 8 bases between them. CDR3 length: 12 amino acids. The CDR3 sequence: CASSLSSYGYTF. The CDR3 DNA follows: TGTGCCAGCAGCCTAAGTAGCTATGGCTACACCTTC.

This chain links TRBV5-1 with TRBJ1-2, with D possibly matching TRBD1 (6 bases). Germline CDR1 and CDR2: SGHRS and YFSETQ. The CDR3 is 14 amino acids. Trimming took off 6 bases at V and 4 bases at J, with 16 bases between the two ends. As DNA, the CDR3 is TGCGCCAGCACCCTAACAACAGGGACCTATGGCTACACCTTC. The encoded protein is CASTLTTGTYGYTF.